This T cell receptor beta chain came from a study of T cells in Graves' hyperthyroidism and ophthalmopathy. This clonotype showed up many times. The V gene lost 4 bases and the J gene lost 0 bases, with 6 bases spanning the gap. Per germline, CDR1 SEHNR and CDR2 FQNEAQ (reference sequence). The CDR3 has 13 amino acids. Amplification of TCR beta CDR3 regions was performed using RNA transcripts as template. Initially, a first-round RT-PCR of the TCR CDR3 employed the HTBI primer set. TCRdb analysed the multiplex PCR reads with MiXCR anew, one entry per CDR3 protein. Of about half a million distinct CDR3 sequences listed, about 20% are singletons.

The specimen sequenced was blood. This clonotype was obtained from a man in his forties with Graves' ophthalmopathy. The chain couples TRBV7-9 to TRBJ1-1, with no clear D. The CDR3 nucleotides read TGTGCCAGCAGCTCGCACCTGAACACTGAAGCTTTCTTT. Its translation is CASSSHLNTEAFF.